The following is a TCR beta chain sequence with its context. Its target is unknown. The sample is drawn from a study of molecular identifiers for immune sequencing clone quantification. TCRdb re-called the PCR reads with MiXCR, one entry per CDR3 protein. The sample shows 40,000 to 65,000 distinct CDR3 sequences, roughly a third of them seen only once. A CD8+CD4-CCR7+CD45RA+ phenotype served as the sorting definition for naive CD8 T cells. Study-wide points: In cases of identical TCR molecules sharing a barcode, highly expanded clone sizes could be underestimated. In naive cells, under 1% of molecules belonged to clones above 20 RNA copies, against over 97% in effector cells.

Germline V CDR1 and CDR2: MGHRA, YSYEKL. V lost 3 bases and J lost 0, with 3 bases in between. CDR3 size: 13 residues. The TCR sequence derives from a human donor in good health. Some libraries in this study had Jurkat cell RNA spiked in. The gene calls are TRBV4-1 and TRBJ1-5; D is unclear. The specimen sequenced was naive CD8+ T cells from blood, with Jurkat cell RNA spiked in. Sample subset: FACS-sorted CD8+CD4-CCR7+CD45RA+ naive T cells. Written as DNA, the CDR3 is TGCGCCAGCAGCCAGGGTAGCAATCAGCCCCAGCATTTT. Its protein is CASSQGSNQPQHF.